This record looks at one T cell receptor beta chain sequence and its context. PCR amplification relied on 60 Vbeta primers (plus 13 Jbeta primers). The table came from immunoSEQ multiplex PCR; TCRdb's copy has only in-frame clones and leaves some out. The table includes fewer than 200,000 clones, roughly 87% detected once. The CDR3 contains 13 residues. Looked up from germline, CDR1 is SGHDT and CDR2 is YYEEEE. Trimming removed 4 bases from V and 6 bases from J, with 11 bases in between. The data were obtained in a study of cytomegalovirus exposure and HLA in healthy donors. Study information: Falling in the Caucasian-associated ancestry cluster were approximately 86% of a few hundred genotyped donors.

Sequenced: PBMCs. The clonotype comes from a girl less than two years old in good health and CMV-seronegative. The chain links TRBV5-6 to TRBJ1-5; no clear D gene. The CDR3 DNA sequence: TGTGCCAGCAGCCCCGGGTTGGGTCAGCCCCAGCATTTT. Protein sequence: CASSPGLGQPQHF.